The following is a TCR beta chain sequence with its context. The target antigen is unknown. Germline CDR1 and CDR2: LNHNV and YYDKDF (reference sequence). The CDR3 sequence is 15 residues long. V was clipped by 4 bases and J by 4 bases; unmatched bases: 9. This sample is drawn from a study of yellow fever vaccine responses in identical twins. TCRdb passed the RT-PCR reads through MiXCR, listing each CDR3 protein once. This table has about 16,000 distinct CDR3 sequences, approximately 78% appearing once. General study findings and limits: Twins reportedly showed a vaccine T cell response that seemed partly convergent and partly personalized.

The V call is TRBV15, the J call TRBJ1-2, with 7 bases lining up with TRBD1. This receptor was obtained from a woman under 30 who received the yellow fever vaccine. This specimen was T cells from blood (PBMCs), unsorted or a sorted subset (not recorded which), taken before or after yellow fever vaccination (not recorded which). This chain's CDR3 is CATSTFRDRAYGYTF. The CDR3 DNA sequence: TGTGCCACCAGCACCTTCCGGGACAGAGCCTATGGCTACACCTTC.